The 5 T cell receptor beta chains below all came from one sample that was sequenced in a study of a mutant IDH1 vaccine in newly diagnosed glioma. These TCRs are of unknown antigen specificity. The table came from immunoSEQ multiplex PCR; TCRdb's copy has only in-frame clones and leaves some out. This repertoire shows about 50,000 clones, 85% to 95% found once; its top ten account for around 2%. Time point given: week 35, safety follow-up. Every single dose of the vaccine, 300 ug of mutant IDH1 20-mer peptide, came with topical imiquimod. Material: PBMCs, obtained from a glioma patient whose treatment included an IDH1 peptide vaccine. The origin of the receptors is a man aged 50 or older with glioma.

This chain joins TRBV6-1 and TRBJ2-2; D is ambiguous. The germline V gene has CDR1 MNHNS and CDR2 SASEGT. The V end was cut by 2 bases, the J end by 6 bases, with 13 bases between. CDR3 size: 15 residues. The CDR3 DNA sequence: TGTGCCAGCAGTGAAACCAGCCCGGAGCCCGGGGAGCTGTTTTTT. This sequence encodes CASSETSPEPGELFF.

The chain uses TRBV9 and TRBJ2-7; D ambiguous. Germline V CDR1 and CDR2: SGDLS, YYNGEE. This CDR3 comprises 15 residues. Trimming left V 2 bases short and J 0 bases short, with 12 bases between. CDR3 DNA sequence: TGTGCCAGCAGCGTTAACTCCAGGACCTCCTACGAGCAGTACTTC. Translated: CASSVNSRTSYEQYF.

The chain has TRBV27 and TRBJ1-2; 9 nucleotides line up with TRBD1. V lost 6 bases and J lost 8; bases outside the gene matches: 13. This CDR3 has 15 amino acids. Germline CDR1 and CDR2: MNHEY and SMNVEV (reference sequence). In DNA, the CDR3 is TGTGCCAGCAGCTCCGCCGAAACAGGGGGCCGGGGCTACACCTTC. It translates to CASSSAETGGRGYTF.

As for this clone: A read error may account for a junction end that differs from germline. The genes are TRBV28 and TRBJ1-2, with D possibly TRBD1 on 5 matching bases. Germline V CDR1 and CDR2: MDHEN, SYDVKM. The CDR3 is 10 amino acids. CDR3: CASNRGGYTF. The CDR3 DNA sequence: TGCGCCAGCAATCGGGGGGGCTACACCTTC.

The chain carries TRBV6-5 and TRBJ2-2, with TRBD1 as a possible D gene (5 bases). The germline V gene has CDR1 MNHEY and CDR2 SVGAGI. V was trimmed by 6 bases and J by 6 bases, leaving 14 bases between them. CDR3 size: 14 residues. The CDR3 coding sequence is TGTGCCAGCAGCTCGAAAGGGGCGGCCGGGGAGCTGTTTTTT. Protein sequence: CASSSKGAAGELFF.